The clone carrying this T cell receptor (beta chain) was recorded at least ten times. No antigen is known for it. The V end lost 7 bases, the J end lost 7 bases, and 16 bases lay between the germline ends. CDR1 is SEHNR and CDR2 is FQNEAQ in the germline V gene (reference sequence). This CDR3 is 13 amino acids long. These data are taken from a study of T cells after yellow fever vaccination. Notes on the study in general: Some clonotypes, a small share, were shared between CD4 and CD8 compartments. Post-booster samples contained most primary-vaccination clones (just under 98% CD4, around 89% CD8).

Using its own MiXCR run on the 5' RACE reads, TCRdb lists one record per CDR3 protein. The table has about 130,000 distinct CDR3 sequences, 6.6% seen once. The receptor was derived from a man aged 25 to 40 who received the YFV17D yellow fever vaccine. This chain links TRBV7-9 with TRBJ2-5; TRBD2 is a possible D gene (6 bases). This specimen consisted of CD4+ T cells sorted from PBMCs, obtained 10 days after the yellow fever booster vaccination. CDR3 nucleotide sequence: TGTGCCAGCACTGATCCGGGAGTGGGGACCCAGTACTTC. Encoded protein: CASTDPGVGTQYF. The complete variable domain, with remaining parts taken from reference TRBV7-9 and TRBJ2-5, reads DTGVSQNPRHKITKRGQNVTFRCDPISEHNRLYWYRQTLGQGPEFLTYFQNEAQLEKSRLLSDRFSAERPKGSFSTLEIQRTEQGDSAMYLCASTDPGVGTQYFGPGTRLLVL.